Listed below are T cell receptor beta chains from one sample, sequenced in a study of T cell responses to AZD1222 COVID-19 vaccine. Assay: immunoSEQ multiplex PCR; the TCRdb copy retains only in-frame clones and omits some. Counted here are about 130,000 clones, over 85% occurring once; the ten biggest clones make up under 2.5%. Sample: peripheral blood, taken on day 0 of AZD1222 vaccination. The origin of the receptors is an adult in good health. CDR3s include the opening cysteine and the closing phenylalanine or tryptophan. D genes are given only for firm matches. Some rows have no size entry. The others give once, few or many, or a class for an expanded clone.

V gene	clone size	J gene	D gene	CDR3 protein	CDR3 DNA
TRBV29-1	-	TRBJ1-2	TRBD1	CSVGTGGVGYYGYTF	TGCAGCGTTGGGACAGGGGGCGTCGGCTACTATGGCTACACCTTC
TRBV5-5	-	TRBJ1-4	-	CASSLAPNEKLFF	TGTGCCAGCAGCTTGGCCCCCAATGAAAAACTGTTTTTT
TRBV5-1	few	TRBJ1-6	-	CASSLSGTPGHSPLHF	TGCGCCAGCAGCTTGTCTGGGACGCCGGGGCATTCACCCCTCCACTTT
TRBV10-3	-	TRBJ2-2	-	CAISRFGQSNTGELFF	TGTGCCATCAGTCGCTTCGGACAGTCGAACACCGGGGAGCTGTTTTTT
TRBV7-2	-	TRBJ1-1	TRBD1	CASSATRGRRTEAFF	TGTGCCAGCAGCGCAACTAGGGGGCGCCGGACTGAAGCTTTCTTT
TRBV12-5	-	TRBJ2-7	-	CASGAIDEQYF	TGTGCTAGTGGTGCCATCGACGAGCAGTACTTC
TRBV14	-	TRBJ2-7	-	CASSAQGYEQYF	TGTGCCAGCAGTGCCCAGGGATACGAGCAGTACTTC
TRBV6-5	-	TRBJ2-7	TRBD2	CASSWTGRGEQYF	TGTGCCAGCAGTTGGACGGGGAGGGGCGAGCAGTACTTC
TRBV10-3	-	TRBJ2-1	TRBD1	CAISEGTSGTGINEQFF	TGTGCCATCAGTGAGGGCACCTCCGGGACAGGGATCAATGAGCAGTTCTTC
TRBV6-5	-	TRBJ2-3	-	CASRLDKTDTQYF	TGTGCCAGCAGGTTGGACAAGACAGATACGCAGTATTTT
TRBV19	once	TRBJ2-5	-	CASATGTGRQETQYF	TGTGCCAGTGCGACAGGCACAGGCCGCCAAGAGACCCAGTACTTC
TRBV20-1	-	TRBJ2-3	-	CSASDPTGRTDTQYF	TGCAGTGCTAGTGATCCGACGGGGCGCACAGATACGCAGTATTTT
TRBV19	-	TRBJ1-2	-	CASQPTFGYGYTF	TGTGCCAGTCAACCTACATTCGGCTATGGCTACACCTTC
TRBV24-1	-	TRBJ1-2	-	CATSDFKQGSTRVYGYTF	TGTGCCACCAGTGATTTTAAGCAGGGTTCGACCCGAGTCTATGGCTACACCTTC
TRBV27	-	TRBJ2-2	-	CASSALGTNTGELFF	TGTGCCAGCAGTGCCCTTGGGACCAACACCGGGGAGCTGTTTTTT
TRBV5-1	-	TRBJ1-2	TRBD1	CASSLGDRDYGYTF	TGCGCCAGCAGCTTGGGGGACAGAGACTATGGCTACACCTTC
TRBV6-6	-	TRBJ2-7	TRBD1	CASSYTTGKYEQYF	TGTGCCAGCAGTTACACGACAGGGAAATACGAGCAGTACTTC
TRBV6-5	once	TRBJ1-2	-	CASRLSPNRGYTF	TGTGCCAGCAGGCTGTCCCCGAACCGGGGCTACACCTTC
TRBV2	-	TRBJ1-3	TRBD1	CASRGGASGNTIYF	TGTGCCAGCAGAGGGGGCGCGTCTGGAAACACCATATATTTT
TRBV30	-	TRBJ2-7	TRBD1	CACQSGQGLYEQYF	TGTGCCTGTCAATCGGGACAGGGTCTCTACGAGCAGTACTTC
TRBV4-1	few	TRBJ1-6	TRBD1	CASRVGQGGNSPLHF	TGCGCCAGCAGAGTCGGACAGGGTGGTAATTCACCCCTCCACTTT
TRBV5-5	-	TRBJ1-1	TRBD1	CASNPGQGRNTEAFF	TGTGCCAGCAACCCGGGACAGGGAAGGAACACTGAAGCTTTCTTT
TRBV2	-	TRBJ2-7	-	CASSERAGSYEQYF	TGTGCCAGCAGTGAACGGGCGGGATCCTACGAGCAGTACTTC